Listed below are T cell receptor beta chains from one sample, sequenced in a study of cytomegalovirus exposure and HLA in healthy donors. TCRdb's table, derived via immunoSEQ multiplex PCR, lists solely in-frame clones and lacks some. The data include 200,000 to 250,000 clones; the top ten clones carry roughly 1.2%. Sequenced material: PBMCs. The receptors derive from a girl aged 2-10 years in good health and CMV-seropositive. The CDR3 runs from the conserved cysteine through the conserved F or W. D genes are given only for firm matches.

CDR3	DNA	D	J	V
CASSNQGGTEAFF	TGTGCCAGTAGTAATCAGGGAGGCACTGAAGCTTTCTTT	NA	TRBJ1-1	TRBV19
CASSPQRERDEQYF	TGTGCCAGCTCACCTCAGCGGGAGAGGGACGAGCAGTACTTC	TRBD2	TRBJ2-7	TRBV18
CASSYGLAVTDTQYF	TGTGCCAGCAGTTACGGACTAGCGGTCACAGATACGCAGTATTTT	TRBD2	TRBJ2-3	TRBV6-5
CASSRGVGTGGARSYGYTF	TGTGCCAGCAGCCGAGGAGTCGGGACAGGGGGCGCTAGGAGCTATGGCTACACCTTC	TRBD1	TRBJ1-2	TRBV7-2
CASSLYTSGYHGELFF	TGTGCCAGCAGTTTATACACTAGCGGATACCATGGGGAGCTGTTTTTT	TRBD2	TRBJ2-2	TRBV28
CASSEPGTSGYEQYF	TGCGCCAGCAGTGAGCCCGGGACTAGCGGCTACGAGCAGTACTTC	TRBD2	TRBJ2-7	TRBV10-2
CASSLSGDYGYTF	TGCGCCAGCAGCCTCTCCGGTGACTATGGCTACACCTTC	NA	TRBJ1-2	TRBV5-1
CSVAGDTQYF	TGCAGCGTTGCGGGAGATACGCAGTATTTT	NA	TRBJ2-3	TRBV29-1
CASSPRTSGKGAGIQYF	TGTGCCAGCAGCCCGAGGACTAGCGGGAAGGGGGCGGGCATTCAGTACTTC	TRBD2	TRBJ2-4	TRBV9
CASSPRQRRDTQYF	TGTGCCAGCAGTCCCAGACAGCGCAGAGATACGCAGTATTTT	NA	TRBJ2-3	TRBV28
CAWSERGETQYF	TGTGCCTGGAGCGAGCGAGGAGAGACCCAGTACTTC	NA	TRBJ2-5	TRBV30
CSASLAGGLSEQFF	TGCAGCGCCTCACTAGCGGGAGGGCTTTCTGAGCAGTTCTTC	TRBD2	TRBJ2-1	TRBV29-1
CASSQDQDRDYGYTF	TGTGCCAGCAGCCAAGATCAGGACAGGGACTATGGCTACACCTTC	TRBD1	TRBJ1-2	TRBV4-2
CASSNSNEQFF	TGTGCCAGCAGCAACTCCAATGAGCAGTTCTTC	NA	TRBJ2-1	TRBV5-4
CASSQYPHRGQVPSASGTGGELFF	TGCGCCAGCAGTCAATATCCCCACCGCGGACAGGTCCCTTCAGCTAGCGGGACCGGCGGGGAGCTGTTTTTT	TRBD2	TRBJ2-2	TRBV23-1
CASSPTGSTDTQYF	TGTGCCAGCAGCCCCACGGGTAGCACAGATACGCAGTATTTT	NA	TRBJ2-3	TRBV7-3
CASSETSGTYNEQFF	TGCGCCAGCAGTGAAACTAGCGGGACCTACAATGAGCAGTTCTTC	TRBD2	TRBJ2-1	TRBV10-1
CASSPGTGTGSGANVLTF	TGTGCCAGTAGTCCCGGGACAGGGACAGGTTCTGGGGCCAACGTCCTGACTTTC	TRBD1	TRBJ2-6	TRBV19
CASSSGLLSAYEQYF	TGTGCCAGCAGTTCTGGACTATTGTCTGCTTACGAGCAGTACTTC	NA	TRBJ2-7	TRBV6-5
CASSLSRGRLETQYF	TGTGCCAGCAGCTTGTCCAGGGGGCGCTTGGAGACCCAGTACTTC	TRBD1	TRBJ2-5	TRBV11-2
CASSITMTGIDGYTF	TGTGCCAGTAGTATCACCATGACAGGGATTGACGGCTACACCTTC	TRBD1	TRBJ1-2	TRBV19
CASSPARADTEAFF	TGTGCCAGCAGCCCTGCGCGGGCTGACACTGAAGCTTTCTTT	NA	TRBJ1-1	TRBV9
CASSLRGEQAFF	TGTGCCAGCTCCCTCAGGGGGGAGCAAGCTTTCTTT	TRBD1	TRBJ1-1	TRBV18
CASSWVTSGRSNEQYF	TGTGCCAGCAGTTGGGTGACTAGCGGGAGAAGCAACGAGCAGTACTTC	TRBD2	TRBJ2-7	TRBV28
CASSPVGGQETQYF	TGTGCCAGCTCACCCGTGGGAGGCCAAGAGACCCAGTACTTC	NA	TRBJ2-5	TRBV18
CASSPATGNTEAFF	TGTGCCAGCAGCCCTGCCACAGGCAACACTGAAGCTTTCTTT	NA	TRBJ1-1	TRBV5-6
CASSSGQGGYNEQFF	TGTGCCAGCAGTTCCGGACAGGGTGGTTACAATGAGCAGTTCTTC	TRBD1	TRBJ2-1	TRBV9
CASRPGQEDQPQHF	TGTGCCTCCCGCCCGGGACAGGAGGATCAGCCCCAGCATTTT	TRBD1	TRBJ1-5	TRBV28
CAWSSLSGVAFF	TGTGCCTGGAGCTCACTTTCAGGGGTGGCTTTCTTT	NA	TRBJ1-1	TRBV30
CASSQDGGVGNTEAFF	TGCGCCAGCAGCCAAGATGGCGGGGTCGGGAACACTGAAGCTTTCTTT	NA	TRBJ1-1	TRBV4-1
CASSVGVIGTDTQYF	TGTGCCAGCAGCGTAGGCGTTATCGGGACAGATACGCAGTATTTT	NA	TRBJ2-3	TRBV9
CASRKQAMNTEAFF	TGCGCCAGCAGAAAACAGGCTATGAACACTGAAGCTTTCTTT	NA	TRBJ1-1	TRBV5-1
CASSHRPVYNEQFF	TGTGCCAGCAGCCACAGGCCAGTCTACAATGAGCAGTTCTTC	NA	TRBJ2-1	TRBV6-5
CASSLIQWGHEQFF	TGTGCCAGCAGTTTGATTCAATGGGGGCACGAGCAGTTCTTC	NA	TRBJ2-1	TRBV27
CASSLLGGALISYEQYF	TGTGCCAGCAGCTTGCTGGGGGGGGCATTGATCTCCTACGAGCAGTACTTC	NA	TRBJ2-7	TRBV5-8
CASSLGADTQYF	TGCGCCAGCAGCTTGGGAGCAGATACGCAGTATTTT	NA	TRBJ2-3	TRBV5-1
CSVVIAYEQYF	TGCAGCGTTGTCATAGCCTACGAGCAGTACTTC	NA	TRBJ2-7	TRBV29-1
CASSVRLAGQETQYF	TGCGCCAGCAGCGTCCGGCTAGCGGGACAAGAGACCCAGTACTTC	TRBD2	TRBJ2-5	TRBV5-1
CASSPLAGPYYEQYF	TGTGCCAGCAGCCCCCTAGCGGGACCATACTACGAGCAGTACTTC	TRBD2	TRBJ2-7	TRBV27
CASSLQGGADGYTF	TGTGCCAGCAGCTTACAGGGGGGAGCGGATGGCTACACCTTC	TRBD1	TRBJ1-2	TRBV7-9
CASSSPGQGYGYTF	TGTGCCAGCAGTTCACCGGGACAGGGCTATGGCTACACCTTC	TRBD1	TRBJ1-2	TRBV27
CAGAGGPATGELFF	TGTGCCGGGGCGGGAGGGCCCGCCACCGGGGAGCTGTTTTTT	TRBD2	TRBJ2-2	TRBV6-1
CASSATSGLVSGELFF	TGTGCCAGCAGCGCTACTTCGGGACTAGTCTCCGGGGAGCTGTTTTTT	TRBD2	TRBJ2-2	TRBV9
CTSSPSSLSSGANVLTF	TGCACCAGCAGCCCATCCTCCCTTAGCTCTGGGGCCAACGTCCTGACTTTC	NA	TRBJ2-6	TRBV1
CANLGGTQYF	TGTGCCAACCTTGGCGGTACGCAGTATTTT	NA	TRBJ2-3	TRBV5-8
CSVDGTRPGNEQFF	TGCAGCGTGGACGGGACTAGGCCGGGCAATGAGCAGTTCTTC	TRBD2	TRBJ2-1	TRBV29-1
CASSLVGTGGFTDTQYF	TGCGCCAGCAGCTTGGTTGGGACAGGGGGTTTCACAGATACGCAGTATTTT	TRBD1	TRBJ2-3	TRBV5-1
CASSYASGLSYNEQFF	TGTGCCAGCAGTTACGCTAGCGGTCTTTCCTACAATGAGCAGTTCTTC	TRBD2	TRBJ2-1	TRBV6-5
CASSAAAGVSLLEQYF	TGTGCCAGCAGCGCCGCGGCGGGGGTGAGCTTGTTAGAGCAGTACTTC	TRBD2	TRBJ2-7	TRBV2
CAISEFGEDNYGYTF	TGTGCCATCAGTGAGTTCGGTGAGGATAACTATGGCTACACCTTC	NA	TRBJ1-2	TRBV10-3
CASSLPSGRAYEQYF	TGTGCCAGCAGCTTACCTAGCGGCCGTGCCTACGAGCAGTACTTC	TRBD2	TRBJ2-7	TRBV7-9
CASSLAWGPGGYTF	TGTGCCAGCAGCTTGGCCTGGGGCCCCGGAGGCTACACCTTC	NA	TRBJ1-2	TRBV5-6
CASSPRESGNTIYF	TGTGCCAGCAGCCCCCGGGAATCGGGAAACACCATATATTTT	NA	TRBJ1-3	TRBV7-9